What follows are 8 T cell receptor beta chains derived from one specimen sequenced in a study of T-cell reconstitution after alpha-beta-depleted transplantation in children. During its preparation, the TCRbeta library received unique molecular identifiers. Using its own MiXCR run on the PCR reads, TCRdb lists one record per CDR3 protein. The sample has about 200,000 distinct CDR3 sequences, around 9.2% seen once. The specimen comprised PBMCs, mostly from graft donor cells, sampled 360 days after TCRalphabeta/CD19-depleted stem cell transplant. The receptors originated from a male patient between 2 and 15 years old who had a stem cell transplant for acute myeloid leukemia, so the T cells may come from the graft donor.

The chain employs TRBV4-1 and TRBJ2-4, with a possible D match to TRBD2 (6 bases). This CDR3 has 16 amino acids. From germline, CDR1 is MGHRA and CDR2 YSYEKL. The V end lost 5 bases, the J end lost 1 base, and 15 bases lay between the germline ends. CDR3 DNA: TGCGCCAGCAGCTCACCGGCTCGGGAGGCCAAAAACATTCAGTACTTC. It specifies CASSSPAREAKNIQYF.

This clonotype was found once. In DNA form, the CDR3 reads TGTGCCAGCAGTCCGGGACAGGCCACAACCAACAATGAGCAGTTCTTC. It yields the protein CASSPGQATTNNEQFF. The gene calls are TRBV12-3 or TRBV12-4 and TRBJ2-1, with 8 bases aligning to TRBD1. V was clipped by 5 bases and J by 5 bases; unmatched bases: 11. This CDR3 comprises 16 residues.

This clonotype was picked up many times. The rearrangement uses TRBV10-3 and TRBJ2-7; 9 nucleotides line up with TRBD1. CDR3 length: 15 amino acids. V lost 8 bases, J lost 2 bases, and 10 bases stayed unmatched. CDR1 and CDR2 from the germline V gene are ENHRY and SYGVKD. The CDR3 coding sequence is TGTGCCATCTCCGGGACAGGGAGTGGCGCCTACGAGCAGTACTTC. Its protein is CAISGTGSGAYEQYF.

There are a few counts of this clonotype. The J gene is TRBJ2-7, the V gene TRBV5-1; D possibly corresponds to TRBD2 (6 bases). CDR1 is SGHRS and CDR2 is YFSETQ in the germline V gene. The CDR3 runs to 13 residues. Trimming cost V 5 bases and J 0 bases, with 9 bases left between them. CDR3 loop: CASSTGDSYEQYF. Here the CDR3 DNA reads TGCGCCAGCAGTACGGGGGACTCCTACGAGCAGTACTTC.

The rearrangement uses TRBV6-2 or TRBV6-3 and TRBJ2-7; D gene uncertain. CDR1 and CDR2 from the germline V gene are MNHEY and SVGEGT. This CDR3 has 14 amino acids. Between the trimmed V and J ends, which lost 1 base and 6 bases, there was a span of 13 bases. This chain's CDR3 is CASSYFGSPIEQYF. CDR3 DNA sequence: TGTGCCAGCAGTTACTTCGGTAGCCCTATCGAGCAGTACTTC.

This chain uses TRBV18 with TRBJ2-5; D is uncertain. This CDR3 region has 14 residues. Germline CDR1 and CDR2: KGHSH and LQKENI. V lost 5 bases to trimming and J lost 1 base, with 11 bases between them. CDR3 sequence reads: CASSKAAFQETQYF. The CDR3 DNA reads TGTGCCAGCTCAAAGGCAGCGTTCCAAGAGACCCAGTACTTC.

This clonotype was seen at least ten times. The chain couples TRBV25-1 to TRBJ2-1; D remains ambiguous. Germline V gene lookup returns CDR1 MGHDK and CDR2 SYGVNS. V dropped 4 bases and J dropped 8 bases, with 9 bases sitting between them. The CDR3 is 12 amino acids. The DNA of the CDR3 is TGTGCCAGCAGTGTTACTGGAGATGAGCAGTTCTTC. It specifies CASSVTGDEQFF.

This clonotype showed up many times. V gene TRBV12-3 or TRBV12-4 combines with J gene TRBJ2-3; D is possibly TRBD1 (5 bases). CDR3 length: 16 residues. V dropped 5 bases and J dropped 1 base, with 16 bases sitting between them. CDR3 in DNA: TGTGCCAGCAGTATGACCCTGGGGCGCGGCACAGATACGCAGTATTTT. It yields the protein CASSMTLGRGTDTQYF.